These 21 T cell receptor beta chains came from one sample sequenced in a study of blood T cell repertoires in COVID-19. The method was immunoSEQ multiplex PCR; TCRdb's version includes in-frame clones alone and lacks a portion of them. The sample yields around 47,000 clones, 87% seen once. The sequenced sample consisted of peripheral blood. These receptors were obtained from a man between 40 and 49 years old with COVID-19, enrolled during active disease.

V and J are TRBV19 and TRBJ2-6, with 9 bases fitting TRBD1. The V gene's germline CDR1 is LNHDA and CDR2 SQIVND (reference sequence). CDR3 length: 16 residues. Trimming at V came to 9 bases and at J to 3 bases, leaving 9 bases not matched to a gene. CDR3 protein: CASAMDRGGGANVLTF. CDR3 nucleotides: TGTGCCAGCGCTATGGACAGGGGAGGTGGGGCCAACGTCCTGACTTTC.

This chain connects TRBV6-4 to TRBJ2-5, with 7 bases matching TRBD1. This CDR3 is built from 14 residues. The V gene's germline CDR1 is MRHNA and CDR2 SNTAGT. J was trimmed by 0 bases and V by 6 bases; bases with no gene match: 4. The CDR3 nucleotides are TGTGCCAGCAGGAGAACAGGGGACCAAGAGACCCAGTACTTC. Translated, it gives CASRRTGDQETQYF.

This chain joins TRBV7-2 and TRBJ2-1; 11 bases align to TRBD1. J gave up 1 base and V 6 bases, and 11 bases lay outside the gene matches. This CDR3 is 18 amino acids long. The germline gives CDR1 SGHTA, CDR2 FQGNSA. CDR3 sequence reads: CASRAQDRGLSSYNEQFF. In DNA form, the CDR3 reads TGTGCCAGCAGAGCCCAGGACAGGGGGCTGAGTTCCTACAATGAGCAGTTCTTC. Complete variable domain (other parts from reference TRBV7-2 and TRBJ2-1): GAGVSQSPSNKVTEKGKDVELRCDPISGHTALYWYRQSLGQGLEFLIYFQGNSAPDKSGLPSDRFSAERTGGSVSTLTIQRTQQEDSAVYLCASRAQDRGLSSYNEQFFGPGTRLTVL.

The chain employs TRBV10-3 and TRBJ1-2, with D perhaps matching TRBD1 (6 bases). Germline V gene sequence: CDR1 ENHRY, CDR2 SYGVKD. This CDR3 region has 12 residues. V lost 5 bases to trimming and J lost 4 bases, with 8 bases between them. CDR3: CAISPDSYGYTF. The CDR3 bases are TGTGCCATCAGTCCGGACAGCTATGGCTACACCTTC.

Written as DNA, the CDR3 is TGTGCCACCAGTGAACTGGGGACAGCAGATACGCAGTATTTT. This sequence encodes CATSELGTADTQYF. The chain couples TRBV24-1 to TRBJ2-3, with TRBD1 matching over 7 bases. Germline lookup yields CDR1 KGHDR and CDR2 SFDVKD. The CDR3 extends over 14 amino acids. The V segment lost 4 bases and the J segment 4 bases; nucleotides outside the gene matches: 4.

The V and J genes are TRBV19 and TRBJ1-2, with D perhaps TRBD1 (5 bases). Germline CDR1 and CDR2: LNHDA and SQIVND (reference sequence). The V gene lost 5 bases and the J gene lost 8 bases, with 18 bases spanning the gap. CDR3 length equals 14 residues. CDR3 amino acids: CASSASGATRGYTF. CDR3 DNA sequence: TGTGCCAGTAGTGCTTCCGGGGCGACTAGGGGCTACACCTTC.

This clone was observed a single time. The chain is built from TRBV5-5 and TRBJ1-4; no firm D call. V was pared by 0 bases and J by 8 bases, with 14 bases between. The germline gives CDR1 SGHKS, CDR2 YYEKEE (reference sequence). This CDR3 contains 15 residues. The CDR3, as DNA: TGTGCCAGCAGCTTGGTACGGGGAGAGCGCGAAAAACTGTTTTTT. Translated, it gives CASSLVRGEREKLFF.

The chain recombines TRBV25-1 with TRBJ1-1, with 7 bases fitting TRBD1. With V trimmed by 6 bases and J by 1 base, 8 bases remained unmatched. Germline CDR1 is MGHDK and CDR2 is SYGVNS. This CDR3 has 15 amino acids. CDR3 bases: TGTGCCAGCAGCCCCCAGGGACAGTGGAACACTGAAGCTTTCTTT. Translation gives CASSPQGQWNTEAFF.

The rearrangement joins TRBV6-5 to TRBJ1-1; D ambiguous. Germline lookup yields CDR1 MNHEY and CDR2 SVGAGI. The V end was cut by 9 bases, the J end by 5 bases, with 16 bases between. There are 13 residues in the CDR3. CDR3 coding DNA: TGTGCCAGTCCGACTGGCTCGAGGACTGAAGCTTTCTTT. This translates into CASPTGSRTEAFF.

This rearrangement joins TRBV10-3 to TRBJ2-2; TRBD1 matches at 7 bases. V trimming: 6 bases; J trimming: 7 bases; junction bases outside the gene matches: 5. This CDR3 region has 13 residues. In germline, CDR1 is ENHRY, CDR2 SYGVKD. CDR3 nucleotide sequence: TGTGCCATCAGGAATACAGGGGACGGGGAGCTGTTTTTT. It is translated as CAIRNTGDGELFF.

V is TRBV10-3 and J is TRBJ2-1; 10 bases are a match to TRBD2. J lost 4 bases, V lost 4 bases, and 7 bases had no gene match. Germline lookup yields CDR1 ENHRY and CDR2 SYGVKD. This CDR3 has 16 amino acids. The CDR3 DNA follows: TGTGCCATCAGTGCTTACAGCGGGGGGGAGTACAATGAGCAGTTCTTC. Translation: CAISAYSGGEYNEQFF.

V and J are TRBV19 and TRBJ2-3; D call uncertain. Germline lookup yields CDR1 LNHDA and CDR2 SQIVND (reference sequence). This CDR3 has 13 amino acids. Trimming took 5 bases from V and 4 from J, leaving 10 bases between them. The CDR3 reads CASSYRVADTQYF. CDR3 bases: TGTGCCAGTAGTTACCGGGTTGCAGATACGCAGTATTTT.

This rearrangement joins TRBV27 to TRBJ2-5; 7 bases match TRBD1. V lost 6 bases to trimming and J lost 2 bases; unmatched junction nucleotides: 3. Germline lookup yields CDR1 MNHEY and CDR2 SMNVEV (reference sequence). The CDR3 loop spans 13 amino acids. The chain's CDR3 is CASRKGQQETQYF. The CDR3 nucleotides are TGTGCCAGCAGGAAGGGACAGCAAGAGACCCAGTACTTC.

This chain uses TRBV27 with TRBJ2-7, with 8 bases fitting TRBD2. CDR1 and CDR2 from the germline V gene are MNHEY and SMNVEV (reference sequence). V was clipped by 5 bases and J by 4 bases; unmatched bases: 7. The CDR3 consists of 14 residues. CDR3 in amino acids: CASSPVAGRYEQYF. The CDR3 DNA reads as TGTGCCAGCAGTCCAGTAGCGGGAAGGTACGAGCAGTACTTC.

This clone was detected only once. The chain is built from TRBV6-5 and TRBJ1-2; D possibly corresponds to TRBD1 (6 bases). Germline CDR1 is MNHEY and CDR2 is SVGAGI. The CDR3 length is 13 residues. V gave up 8 bases and J gave up 8 bases, with 18 bases separating them. Here the CDR3 reads CASEPGGRLGYTF. CDR3 sequence (DNA): TGTGCCAGCGAACCCGGGGGGCGCCTCGGCTACACCTTC.

This clone turned up a few times. This rearrangement joins TRBV2 to TRBJ2-2; D remains unclear. The length of the CDR3 is 14 residues. Trimming removed 7 bases at V and 1 base at J, with 10 bases between. The germline CDR1 and CDR2 sequences are SNHLY and FYNNEI. The CDR3 coding sequence is TGTGCCAGCATTCGCCAGGAGAACACCGGGGAGCTGTTTTTT. Its translation is CASIRQENTGELFF.

The chain has TRBV5-4 and TRBJ2-3; 8 nucleotides line up with TRBD1. The CDR3 length is 15 residues. The junction had 5 bases not matched to a gene; V was cut back by 0 bases and J by 5 bases. Looked up from germline, CDR1 is SGHNT and CDR2 is YYREEE (reference sequence). The CDR3 is CASSLGQGRGDTQYF. CDR3 nucleotides: TGTGCCAGCAGCTTGGGACAGGGGCGGGGAGATACGCAGTATTTT.

The chain has TRBV7-8 and TRBJ2-1, with a weak D call TRBD1 (6 bases). The CDR3 runs to 16 residues. The germline V and J ends were trimmed by 3 bases and 2 bases, with 14 bases remaining between them. Germline assignment: CDR1 SGHVS and CDR2 FQNEAQ. CDR3: CASSLKTGAPYNEQFF. DNA for the CDR3: TGTGCCAGCAGCTTGAAGACAGGCGCACCCTACAATGAGCAGTTCTTC. Supplemented by reference TRBV7-8 and TRBJ2-1, the full variable domain reads GAGVSQSPRYKVAKRGQDVALRCDPISGHVSLFWYQQALGQGPEFLTYFQNEAQLDKSGLPSDRFFAERPEGSVSTLKIQRTQQEDSAVYLCASSLKTGAPYNEQFFGPGTRLTVL.

The rearrangement uses TRBV2 and TRBJ2-7; possible D gene TRBD1, 6 bases. The CDR3 length is 14 residues. CDR1 is SNHLY, CDR2 FYNNEI, per germline. The V gene lost 5 bases and the J gene lost 2 bases, with 13 bases spanning the gap. The CDR3 DNA reads as TGTGCCAGCAGTAAACAGGGAAGCACCTACGAGCAGTACTTC. Encoded protein: CASSKQGSTYEQYF.

The chain joins TRBV28 to TRBJ2-1; TRBD1 matches 9 bases. Germline lookup yields CDR1 MDHEN and CDR2 SYDVKM. The CDR3 runs to 15 residues. After removal of 6 bases from V and 4 bases from J, the junction contained 7 bases not matched to a gene. The CDR3 loop is CASSGDRGTYNEQFF. The CDR3 bases are TGTGCCAGCAGCGGAGACAGGGGGACGTACAATGAGCAGTTCTTC.

The genes are TRBV3-1 (or the pseudogene TRBV3-2) and TRBJ1-2; possible D gene TRBD1, 5 bases. V lost 5 bases and J 2 bases, leaving 9 bases between the germline ends. Germline CDR1 LGHDT, CDR2 YNNKEL (reference sequence). The CDR3 has 13 residues. CDR3 in amino acids: CASSATANYGYTF. CDR3 in DNA: TGTGCCAGCAGCGCGACAGCAAACTATGGCTACACCTTC.